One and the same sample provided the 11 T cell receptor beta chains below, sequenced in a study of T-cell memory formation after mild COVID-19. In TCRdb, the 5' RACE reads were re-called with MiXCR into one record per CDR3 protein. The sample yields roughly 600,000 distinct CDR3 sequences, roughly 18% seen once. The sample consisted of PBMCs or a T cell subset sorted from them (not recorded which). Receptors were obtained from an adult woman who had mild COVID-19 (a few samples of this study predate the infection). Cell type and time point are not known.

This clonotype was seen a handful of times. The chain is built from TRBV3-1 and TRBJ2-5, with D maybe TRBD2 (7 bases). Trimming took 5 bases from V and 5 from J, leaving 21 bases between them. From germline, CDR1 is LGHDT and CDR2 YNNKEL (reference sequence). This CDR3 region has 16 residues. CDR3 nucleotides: TGTGCCAGCAGCACCCGGACTAGTGGGGGGGCGGAGACCCAGTACTTC. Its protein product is CASSTRTSGGAETQYF.

The CDR3 loop reads CASSVPGTGYGYTF. In nucleotides, the CDR3 is TGTGCCAGCAGCGTCCCCGGGACAGGCTATGGCTACACCTTC. This chain uses TRBV7-9 with TRBJ1-2; 8 bases are a match to TRBD1. Per germline, CDR1 SEHNR and CDR2 FQNEAQ (reference sequence). V shed 5 bases, J shed 4 bases, and the junction held 6 bases outside the gene matches. This CDR3 region has 14 residues.

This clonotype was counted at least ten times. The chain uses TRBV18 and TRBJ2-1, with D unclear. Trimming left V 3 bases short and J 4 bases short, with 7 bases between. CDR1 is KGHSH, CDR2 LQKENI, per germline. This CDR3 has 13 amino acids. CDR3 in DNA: TGTGCCAGCTCACCGGCTATTTACAATGAGCAGTTCTTC. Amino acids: CASSPAIYNEQFF.

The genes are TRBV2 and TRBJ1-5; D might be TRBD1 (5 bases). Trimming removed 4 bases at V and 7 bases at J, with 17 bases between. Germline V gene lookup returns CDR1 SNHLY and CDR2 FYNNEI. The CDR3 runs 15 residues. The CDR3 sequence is CASSGVGQARQPQHF. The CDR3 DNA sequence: TGTGCCAGCAGTGGGGTGGGGCAGGCTAGACAGCCCCAGCATTTT.

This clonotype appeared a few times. CDR3 amino acids: CASSSPLTRGGVDTQYF. CDR3 DNA sequence: TGTGCCAGCAGTTCCCCATTGACTAGGGGAGGTGTAGATACGCAGTATTTT. The chain employs TRBV27 and TRBJ2-3; a possible D gene is TRBD2 (6 bases). This CDR3 region has 17 residues. The ends were cut back, 4 bases at V and 5 bases at J, with 22 bases in the middle. CDR1 is MNHEY and CDR2 is SMNVEV in the germline V gene (reference sequence).

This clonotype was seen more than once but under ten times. The DNA of the CDR3 is TGTGCCAGCTCCCGGACTAGAGGCGTGGACGAGCAGTACTTC. Translation gives CASSRTRGVDEQYF. The chain is built from TRBV18 and TRBJ2-7; 7 bases map to TRBD2. The J segment lost 5 bases and the V segment lost 6 bases, leaving 10 bases of the junction unmatched. Per the germline V gene, CDR1 is KGHSH and CDR2 is LQKENI. This CDR3 contains 14 residues.

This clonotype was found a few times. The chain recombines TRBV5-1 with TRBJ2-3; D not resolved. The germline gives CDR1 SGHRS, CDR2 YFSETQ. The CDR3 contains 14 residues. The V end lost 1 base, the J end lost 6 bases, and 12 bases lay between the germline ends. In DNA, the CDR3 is TGCGCCAGCAGCTTGATGGGGTCACAGGATACGCAGTATTTT. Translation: CASSLMGSQDTQYF.

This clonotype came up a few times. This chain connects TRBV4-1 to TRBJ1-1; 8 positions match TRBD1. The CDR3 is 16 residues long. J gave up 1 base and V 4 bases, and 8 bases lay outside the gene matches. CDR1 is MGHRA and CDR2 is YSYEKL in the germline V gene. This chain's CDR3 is CASSLTLGQGNTEAFF. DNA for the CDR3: TGCGCCAGCAGCCTGACACTTGGACAGGGGAACACTGAAGCTTTCTTT.

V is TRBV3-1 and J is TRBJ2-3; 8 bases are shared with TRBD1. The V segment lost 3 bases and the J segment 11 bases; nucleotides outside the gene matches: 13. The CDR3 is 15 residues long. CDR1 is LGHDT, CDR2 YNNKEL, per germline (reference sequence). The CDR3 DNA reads TGTGCCAGCAGCCATAGGACAGGGATCGGAGATGAGCAGTATTTT. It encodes CASSHRTGIGDEQYF.

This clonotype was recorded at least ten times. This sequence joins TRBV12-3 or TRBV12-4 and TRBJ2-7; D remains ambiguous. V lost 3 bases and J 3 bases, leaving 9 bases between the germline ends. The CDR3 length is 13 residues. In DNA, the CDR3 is TGTGCCAGCAGTTTGTCGTCGGACTACGAGCAGTACTTC. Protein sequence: CASSLSSDYEQYF.

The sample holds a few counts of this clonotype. CDR3 region: CASSFRAGGEVYGYTF. DNA of the CDR3: TGTGCCAGCAGTTTCCGGGCAGGGGGCGAAGTTTATGGCTACACCTTC. This chain uses TRBV12-3 or TRBV12-4 with TRBJ1-2; 8 nucleotides line up with TRBD1. CDR3 length: 16 residues. V trimming: 3 bases; J trimming: 5 bases; junction bases outside the gene matches: 11.